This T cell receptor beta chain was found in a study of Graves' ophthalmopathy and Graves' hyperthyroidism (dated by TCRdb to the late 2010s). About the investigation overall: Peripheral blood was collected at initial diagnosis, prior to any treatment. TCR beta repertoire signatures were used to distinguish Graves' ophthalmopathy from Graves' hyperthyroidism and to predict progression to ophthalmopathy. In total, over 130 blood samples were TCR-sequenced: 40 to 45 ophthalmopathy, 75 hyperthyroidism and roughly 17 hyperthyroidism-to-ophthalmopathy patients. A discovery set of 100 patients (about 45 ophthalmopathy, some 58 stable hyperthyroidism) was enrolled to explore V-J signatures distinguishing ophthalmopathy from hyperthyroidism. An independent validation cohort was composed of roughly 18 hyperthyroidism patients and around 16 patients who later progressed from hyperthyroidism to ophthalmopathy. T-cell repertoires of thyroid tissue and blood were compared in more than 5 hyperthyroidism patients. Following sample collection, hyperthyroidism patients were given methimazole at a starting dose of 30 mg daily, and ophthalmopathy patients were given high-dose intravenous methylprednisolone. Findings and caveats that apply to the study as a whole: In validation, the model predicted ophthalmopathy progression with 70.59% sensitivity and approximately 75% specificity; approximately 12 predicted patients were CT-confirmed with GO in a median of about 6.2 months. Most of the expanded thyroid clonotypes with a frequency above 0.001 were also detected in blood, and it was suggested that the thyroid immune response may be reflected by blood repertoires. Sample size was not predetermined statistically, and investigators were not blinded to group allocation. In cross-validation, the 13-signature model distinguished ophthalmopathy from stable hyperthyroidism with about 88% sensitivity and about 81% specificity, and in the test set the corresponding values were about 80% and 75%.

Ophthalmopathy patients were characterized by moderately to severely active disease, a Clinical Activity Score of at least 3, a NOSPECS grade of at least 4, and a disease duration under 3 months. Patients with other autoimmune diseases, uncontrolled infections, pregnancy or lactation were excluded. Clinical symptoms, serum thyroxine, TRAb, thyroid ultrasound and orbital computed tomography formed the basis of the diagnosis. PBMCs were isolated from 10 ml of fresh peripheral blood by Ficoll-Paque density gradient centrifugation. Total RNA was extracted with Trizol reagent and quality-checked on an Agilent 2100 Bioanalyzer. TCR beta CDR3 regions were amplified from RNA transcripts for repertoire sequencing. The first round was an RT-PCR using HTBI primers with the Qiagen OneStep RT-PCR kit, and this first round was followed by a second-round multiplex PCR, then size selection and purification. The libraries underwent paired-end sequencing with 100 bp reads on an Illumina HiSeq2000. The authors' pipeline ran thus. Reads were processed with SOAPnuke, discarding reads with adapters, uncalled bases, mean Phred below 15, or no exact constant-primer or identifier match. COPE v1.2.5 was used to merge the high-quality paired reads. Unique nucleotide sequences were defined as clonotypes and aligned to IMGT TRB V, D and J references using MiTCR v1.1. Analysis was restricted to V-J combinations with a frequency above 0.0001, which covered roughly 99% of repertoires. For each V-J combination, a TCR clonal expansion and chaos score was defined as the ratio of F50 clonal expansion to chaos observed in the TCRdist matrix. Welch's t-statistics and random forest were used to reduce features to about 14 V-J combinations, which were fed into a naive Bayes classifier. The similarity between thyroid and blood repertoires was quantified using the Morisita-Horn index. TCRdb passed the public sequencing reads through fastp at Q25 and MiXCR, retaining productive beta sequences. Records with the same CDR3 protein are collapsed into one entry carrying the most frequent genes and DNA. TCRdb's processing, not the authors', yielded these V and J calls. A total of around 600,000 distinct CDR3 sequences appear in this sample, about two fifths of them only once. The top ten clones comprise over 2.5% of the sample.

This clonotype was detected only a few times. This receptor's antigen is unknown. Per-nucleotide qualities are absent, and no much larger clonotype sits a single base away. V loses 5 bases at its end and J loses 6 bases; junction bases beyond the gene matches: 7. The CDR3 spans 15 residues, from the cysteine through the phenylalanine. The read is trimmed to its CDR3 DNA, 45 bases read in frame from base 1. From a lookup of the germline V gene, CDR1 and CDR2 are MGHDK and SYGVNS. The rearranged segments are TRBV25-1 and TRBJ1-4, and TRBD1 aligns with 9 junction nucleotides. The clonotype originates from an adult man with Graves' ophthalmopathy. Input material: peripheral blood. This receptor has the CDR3 CASSPRTGAYEKLFF. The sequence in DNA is TGTGCCAGCAGTCCTAGGACAGGGGCCTATGAAAAACTGTTTTTT.